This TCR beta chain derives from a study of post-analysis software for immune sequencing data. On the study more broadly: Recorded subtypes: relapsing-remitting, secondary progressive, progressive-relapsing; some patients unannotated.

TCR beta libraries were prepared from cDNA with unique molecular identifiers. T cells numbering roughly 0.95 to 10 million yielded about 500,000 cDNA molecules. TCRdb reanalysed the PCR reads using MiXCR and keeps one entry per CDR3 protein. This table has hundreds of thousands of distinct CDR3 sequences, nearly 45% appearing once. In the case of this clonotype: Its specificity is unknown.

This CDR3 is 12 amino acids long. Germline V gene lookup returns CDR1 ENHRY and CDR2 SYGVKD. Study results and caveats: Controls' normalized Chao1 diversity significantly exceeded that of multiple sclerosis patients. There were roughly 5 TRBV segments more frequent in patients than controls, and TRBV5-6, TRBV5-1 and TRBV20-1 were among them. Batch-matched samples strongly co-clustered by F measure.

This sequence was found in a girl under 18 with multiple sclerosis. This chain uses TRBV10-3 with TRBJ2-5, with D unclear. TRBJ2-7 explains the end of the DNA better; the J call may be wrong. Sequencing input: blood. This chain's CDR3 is CAISEADREQYF. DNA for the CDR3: TGTGCCATCAGTGAGGCGGACCGCGAGCAGTACTTC.